The clone carrying this T cell receptor (beta chain) was counted between two and nine times. TCRdb called the 5' RACE reads again in MiXCR, with one record for every CDR3 protein. The sample carries fewer than 450,000 distinct CDR3 sequences, roughly 7.5% recorded once. The data stem from a study of T cells after yellow fever vaccination. Overall study: Those fractions that held only low numbers of cells were prepared using the SMART-Seq v4 Ultra Low Input RNA kit.

Deletions cut 2 bases from V and 7 bases from J, with 9 bases between. Germline-derived CDR1 and CDR2 are SGHRS and YFSETQ. The CDR3 consists of 12 residues. This receptor was identified in a man aged 18 to 29 who received the YFV17D yellow fever vaccine. The chain employs TRBV5-1 and TRBJ1-1; maybe TRBD1 (5 bases). The sequenced sample was PBMCs, obtained more than 35 days after the first yellow fever vaccination. CDR3 in DNA: TGCGCCAGCAGCTTCGGCGGGGGTGAAGCTTTCTTT. Protein: CASSFGGGEAFF.